Presented here are 6 T cell receptor beta chains from one specimen sequenced in a study of cytomegalovirus exposure and HLA in healthy donors. Assay: immunoSEQ multiplex PCR; the TCRdb copy retains only in-frame clones and omits some. The sample lists some 88,000 clones; 95% to 97% were seen once. Sequenced input: PBMCs. The receptors were gathered from a young man in good health and CMV-seronegative.

The rearrangement links TRBV25-1 to TRBJ1-5; the D gene is possibly TRBD1 (6 bases). CDR1 and CDR2 from the germline V gene are MGHDK and SYGVNS. The CDR3 is 14 residues long. Trimming stripped 4 bases from V and 5 bases from J, with 12 bases between. CDR3 loop: CASSGTGLDQPQHF. CDR3 sequence (DNA): TGTGCCAGCAGTGGCACAGGGTTGGATCAGCCCCAGCATTTT.

The rearrangement links TRBV21-1 to TRBJ2-2; TRBD1 reflects the table's D call only, with no check against the DNA. TRBV21-1 is tagged as a pseudogene. This CDR3 has 19 residues. CDR3 nucleotide sequence: TGTGCCAGCAGAGGATTTGGGGGAGGACAGGGAAGGAACACCGGGGAGCTGTTTTTT. Its translation is CASRGFGGGQGRNTGELFF.

V and J are TRBV25-1 and TRBJ1-2; D may be TRBD1 (5 bases). Germline V CDR1 and CDR2: MGHDK, SYGVNS. The CDR3 runs to 14 residues. Trimming removed 0 bases at V and 2 bases at J, with 7 bases between. The DNA of the CDR3 is TGTGCCAGCAGTGAATATCAGGGAAACTATGGCTACACCTTC. Translated, it gives CASSEYQGNYGYTF.

V and J are TRBV5-1 and TRBJ1-5; 10 positions agree with TRBD1. Looked up from germline, CDR1 is SGHRS and CDR2 is YFSETQ. The length of the CDR3 is 19 residues. V shed 5 bases and J 0 bases; nucleotides not matched to a gene: 14. The CDR3 loop reads CASSPPGQGRRSSNQPQHF. CDR3 bases: TGCGCCAGCAGTCCCCCGGGACAGGGGAGAAGGAGTAGCAATCAGCCCCAGCATTTT.

The J gene is TRBJ2-7, the V gene TRBV10-1; the D gene is possibly TRBD2 (5 bases). Per germline, CDR1 WNHNN and CDR2 SYGVQD (reference sequence). Trimming took 2 bases from V and 7 from J, leaving 15 bases between them. The CDR3 loop spans 14 amino acids. The CDR3 DNA reads TGCGCCAGCAGTGAGGACGGGGTGGGCCGGGAGCAGTACTTC. As protein: CASSEDGVGREQYF.

The chain recombines TRBV25-1 with TRBJ2-1, with unresolved D. With 6 bases removed from V and 5 bases from J, the gap between germline ends came to 5 bases. This CDR3 spans 11 amino acids. The germline V gene encodes CDR1 MGHDK and CDR2 SYGVNS. The CDR3 DNA is TGTGCCAGCAGGGAGAACAATGAGCAGTTCTTC. Encoded protein: CASRENNEQFF.